The 15 T cell receptor beta chains below come from one sample, sequenced in a study of cytomegalovirus exposure and HLA in healthy donors. PCR amplification relied on 60 Vbeta primers (plus 13 Jbeta primers). The table came from immunoSEQ multiplex PCR; TCRdb's copy has only in-frame clones and leaves some out. Of over 150,000 clones listed, 65% to 85% were seen once; the top ten hold roughly 5.5%. The sequenced sample was PBMCs. The receptors come from a woman aged 40 to 50 in good health and CMV-seropositive.

The J gene is TRBJ1-5, the V gene TRBV6-1; D gene unclear. Trimming removed 7 bases at V and 2 bases at J, with 9 bases between. Germline V gene lookup returns CDR1 MNHNS and CDR2 SASEGT. The length of the CDR3 is 13 residues. The CDR3: CASTERGNQPQHF. The CDR3 DNA follows: TGTGCCAGCACCGAGAGGGGCAATCAGCCCCAGCATTTT.

By frequency in the sample, this clone is medium-sized (0.01 to 0.1%). The chain is built from TRBV7-2 and TRBJ1-5; D not resolved. CDR1 is SGHTA and CDR2 is FQGNSA in the germline V gene. The germline V and J ends were trimmed by 4 bases and 7 bases, with 17 bases remaining between them. The CDR3 has 15 residues. The CDR3 sequence: CASSSRGGPGQPQHF. Written as DNA, the CDR3 is TGTGCCAGCAGCTCCCGCGGAGGCCCCGGGCAGCCCCAGCATTTT.

The rearrangement joins TRBV2 to TRBJ2-7; 7 bases line up with TRBD2. Germline-derived CDR1 and CDR2 are SNHLY and FYNNEI. V shed 6 bases, J shed 3 bases, and the junction held 2 bases outside the gene matches. The CDR3 contains 12 residues. CDR3 DNA sequence: TGTGCCAGCAGGAGGACTAGCTACGAGCAGTACTTC. Protein sequence: CASRRTSYEQYF.

The chain joins TRBV18 to TRBJ1-4; D may be TRBD1 (5 bases). The CDR3 runs to 13 residues. Trimming left V 3 bases short and J 7 bases short, with 9 bases between. Germline assignment: CDR1 KGHSH and CDR2 LQKENI. The CDR3 DNA sequence: TGTGCCAGCTCACCGGGGCTTAGTGAAAAACTGTTTTTT. This gives the protein CASSPGLSEKLFF. Together with reference TRBV18 and TRBJ1-4, the CDR3 gives the full variable domain: NAGVMQNPRHLVRRRGQEARLRCSPMKGHSHVYWYRQLPEEGLKFMVYLQKENIIDESGMPKERFSAEFPKEGPSILRIQQVVRGDSAAYFCASSPGLSEKLFFGSGTQLSVL.

V usage is TRBV28 and J usage is TRBJ1-3, with 10 bases that match TRBD1. Germline loops: CDR1 MDHEN, CDR2 SYDVKM. The CDR3 covers 16 residues. V shed 4 bases, J shed 0 bases, and the junction held 3 bases outside the gene matches. CDR3 nucleotides: TGTGCCAGCAGTTCGGGGACAGGGGCCTCTGGAAACACCATATATTTT. It yields the protein CASSSGTGASGNTIYF.

This chain uses TRBV30 with TRBJ1-5, with 7 bases identical to TRBD1. The CDR3 covers 14 residues. Per the germline V gene, CDR1 is GTSNPN and CDR2 is SVGIG (reference sequence). V gave up 5 bases and J gave up 1 base; unmatched junction bases: 5. For the CDR3, the DNA is TGTGCCTGGCGACAGGGTCTGAGCAATCAGCCCCAGCATTTT. Residues: CAWRQGLSNQPQHF. The whole variable domain, filled in from reference TRBV30 and TRBJ1-5, reads SQTIHQWPATLVQPVGSPLSLECTVEGTSNPNLYWYRQAAGRGLQLLFYSVGIGQISSEVPQNLSASRPQDRQFILSSKKLLLSDSGFYLCAWRQGLSNQPQHFGDGTRLSIL.

The genes are TRBV7-3 and TRBJ2-3; TRBD2 agrees at 13 bases. Germline V lookup: CDR1 SGHTA, CDR2 FQGTGA. This CDR3 has 17 amino acids. Losses at the gene ends were 0 bases for V and 2 bases for J; bases not matched to a gene: 2. CDR3 protein: CASSLTGTSGITDTQYF. In DNA form, the CDR3 reads TGTGCCAGCAGCTTAACGGGGACTAGCGGGATCACAGATACGCAGTATTTT.

The CDR3 region has the DNA TGCGCCAGCAGCCGACTAGCGGAGAACACCGGGGAGCTGTTTTTT. It codes for CASSRLAENTGELFF. This chain connects TRBV5-1 to TRBJ2-2; 9 bases line up with TRBD2. Germline assignment: CDR1 SGHRS and CDR2 YFSETQ. The CDR3 runs 15 residues. Trimming at V came to 4 bases and at J to 1 base, leaving 2 bases not matched to a gene. Full variable domain (remainder filled in from reference TRBV5-1 and TRBJ2-2): KAGVTQTPRYLIKTRGQQVTLSCSPISGHRSVSWYQQTPGQGLQFLFEYFSETQRNKGNFPGRFSGRQFSNSRSEMNVSTLELGDSALYLCASSRLAENTGELFFGEGSRLTVL.

The rearrangement joins TRBV7-9 to TRBJ2-5; D is perhaps TRBD1 (6 bases). The DNA end is a closer match to TRBJ2-7, so the J assignment may be wrong. The CDR3 runs 14 residues. Germline CDR1 reads SEHNR; CDR2 reads FQNEAQ (reference sequence). The CDR3 loop is CASSLGARAYEQYF. As DNA, the CDR3 is TGTGCCAGCAGCTTGGGGGCTCGAGCCTACGAGCAGTACTTC.

V usage is TRBV28 and J usage is TRBJ1-1; D ambiguous. The germline V gene has CDR1 MDHEN and CDR2 SYDVKM. This CDR3 has 15 residues. V was clipped by 6 bases and J by 0 bases, with 14 bases between them. The CDR3: CASSPHAGMNTEAFF. CDR3 nucleotides: TGTGCCAGCAGCCCCCACGCAGGCATGAACACTGAAGCTTTCTTT.

V usage is TRBV5-1 and J usage is TRBJ2-7; 10 bases fit TRBD2. The germline V gene encodes CDR1 SGHRS and CDR2 YFSETQ. The CDR3 loop spans 15 amino acids. After removal of 4 bases from V and 2 bases from J, the junction contained 6 bases not matched to a gene. The CDR3 loop reads CASSTGLAVAYEQYF. In DNA, the CDR3 is TGCGCCAGCAGCACAGGACTAGCGGTTGCCTACGAGCAGTACTTC. Full variable domain (missing parts from reference TRBV5-1 and TRBJ2-7): KAGVTQTPRYLIKTRGQQVTLSCSPISGHRSVSWYQQTPGQGLQFLFEYFSETQRNKGNFPGRFSGRQFSNSRSEMNVSTLELGDSALYLCASSTGLAVAYEQYFGPGTRLTVT.

The rearrangement links TRBV27 to TRBJ2-3, with 9 bases identical to TRBD1. Germline-derived CDR1 and CDR2 are MNHEY and SMNVEV (reference sequence). The CDR3 length is 13 residues. Unmatched junction bases numbered 4, after V lost 6 bases and J lost 6 bases. The CDR3 spells CASRRQGGDTQYF. As DNA, the CDR3 is TGTGCCAGCAGGCGACAGGGGGGGGATACGCAGTATTTT.

The chain is built from TRBV10-1 and TRBJ2-3; TRBD2 matches at 10 bases. Germline V gives CDR1 WNHNN, CDR2 SYGVQD (reference sequence). The ends lost 3 bases at V and 1 base at J; junction bases unmatched: 10. This CDR3 is 18 amino acids long. The CDR3 here is CASSERTSGVFRTDTQYF. CDR3 bases: TGCGCCAGCAGTGAAAGGACTAGCGGAGTATTTCGCACAGATACGCAGTATTTT.

The sample holds many counts of this clone. The chain is built from TRBV5-5 and TRBJ1-1; D is uncertain. CDR3 length equals 14 residues. Per the germline V gene, CDR1 is SGHKS and CDR2 is YYEKEE (reference sequence). The V gene lost 2 bases and the J gene lost 7 bases, with 15 bases spanning the gap. CDR3 loop: CASSLTVEYGEAFF. The CDR3 region has the DNA TGTGCCAGCAGCTTAACGGTCGAGTACGGTGAAGCTTTCTTT.

Ten or more counts support this clone. The V and J genes are TRBV5-1 and TRBJ1-1; D is possibly TRBD1 (6 bases). V shed 5 bases and J shed 8 bases, with 13 bases lying between them. The germline gives CDR1 SGHRS, CDR2 YFSETQ. This CDR3 is 12 amino acids long. DNA of the CDR3: TGCGCCAGCAGTCAGCCCACAGGGGAAGCTTTCTTT. Translated: CASSQPTGEAFF. The entire variable domain, with the rest obtained from reference TRBV5-1 and TRBJ1-1, is as follows: KAGVTQTPRYLIKTRGQQVTLSCSPISGHRSVSWYQQTPGQGLQFLFEYFSETQRNKGNFPGRFSGRQFSNSRSEMNVSTLELGDSALYLCASSQPTGEAFFGQGTRLTVV.